This section outlines one T cell receptor beta chain sequence together with its context. This clone was seen more than once but under ten times. The antigen it binds to is not known. No base quality values were provided; no much bigger clone lies one nucleotide off. The source of the sample is a study of cytomegalovirus exposure and HLA in healthy donors (TCRdb year 2017). Broadly, across the study: An earlier analysis of 587 of the donors reported 276 Gb of sequence data and 117 million unique TCR beta sequences obtained from around 180 million T cells. An early release that covered roughly 600 HLA-typed donors contained about 290 gigabases of sequencing data and tens of millions of unique TCR sequences. The genetic ancestry cluster associated with self-reported Caucasian donors included approximately 85% of the 398 genotyped donors. The study aimed to test whether signatures of past pathogen exposure could be identified by cataloging public T cell receptors. The study used immunosequencing to profile the T cell repertoires of several hundred subjects and linked those repertoires to cytomegalovirus serostatus. Besides the first cohort of 500 to 700 subjects, a separate validation cohort made up of some 110 different subjects was used. To predict cytomegalovirus infection status, the study brought together high-throughput TCR immunosequencing, statistical association of individual TCRs with disease status, and machine learning. A later analysis re-examined previously published TCR beta repertoires from roughly 720 donors and added high-resolution HLA genotyping to investigate patterns of TCR occurrence. Rather than using new phenotypic data, the later analysis identified candidate immune exposures from TCR beta sequences and from how often those sequences occurred across donors. To decide whether each TCR beta V gene segment behaved as functional or pseudogenic, an earlier analysis of 587 of the donors relied on high-throughput TCR beta sequencing. Donor age, sex, ethnicity and CMV serostatus were compiled alongside the repertoire data. A later genetic analysis used genome-wide SNP genotypes for 398 of the 666 donors, treating that subset as a discovery cohort. All discovery cohort repertoires had been generated on a single sequencing platform. Class I and class II HLA loci were covered by the typing at four-digit resolution. The number of typed donors differed by locus: roughly 620-630 for A, B, C, DRB1 and DQB1; 500 to 550 for DQA1; some 590 for DPA1; and some 450 for DPB1. About five DR-DQ haplotypes were treated as single units for association and clustering because of strong linkage in the cohort. Among 300 to 500 genotyped donors of the cohort, an average of roughly 230,000 unique TCR beta nucleotide sequences was sequenced per donor, of which approximately 18% were non-productive. Overall study outcomes, separate from this receptor: Because counts were too low, roughly 17 rarely observed V segments, including chromosome 9 orphons, were left out of the earlier analysis of 587 of the donors. In a later analysis, several top co-occurrence clusters were reported to appear linked to parvovirus B19, influenza, CMV and Epstein-Barr virus. A later analysis found that TCR association rates varied across HLA loci, with DRB1 alleles showing the most associated TCRs and HLA-C alleles the fewest. The authors suggested that the approach could potentially be generalized to other disease states and immunological phenotypes. Across donors, most TCR sequences were observed very rarely, whereas some public TCRs were present in many individuals. A further reported finding was that TCR beta sequences accurately predicted the HLA-A and HLA-B alleles for most subjects in the first cohort. In an earlier analysis of approximately 590 of the donors, most TCR beta V segments were observed in productive rearrangements about 87% or about 30% of the time, broadly matching IMGT annotations. Some IMGT-functional V segments, including TRBV6-2 and TRBV6-3, could not be distinguished by the 87-base-pair reads and were therefore excluded. A later analysis found that most CMV-associated TCR beta chains appeared HLA-restricted, with HLA associations seemingly driven largely by CMV exposure. Three of the identified cytomegalovirus-associated TCR beta chains were confirmed in vitro to be specific for cytomegalovirus antigens. In both the original and validation cohorts, the classifier was reported to diagnose cytomegalovirus status with high specificity and sensitivity. In a later genetic analysis, fewer N-insertions in productive TCRs were reported among donors in an Asian-associated ancestry cluster than the approximately 630-donor mean. A later analysis found that HLA-associated TCR beta chains were more clonally expanded and had lower generation probabilities than equally common non-associated chains. In the study, roughly 160 TCR beta chains were listed as associated with cytomegalovirus. Roughly uniform sequencing depth across donors was assumed in presence/absence analyses, although this assumption may not hold. Correlated functional status among segregating V segments might reflect linkage disequilibrium, but an unknown experimental factor could not be ruled out. Immune exposure information for the cohort was limited to CMV serostatus. When HLA alleles, especially DR and DQ, strongly co-occurred, attributing TCR associations to individual alleles was difficult. A group of highly shared sequence variants was considered likely to be a technical artifact of the sequencing pipeline. V-gene and J-gene trimming of TCR beta chains was associated with a missense DCLRE1C variant in a later genetic analysis, and the association was replicated in an independent cohort. A later analysis associated 16,951 TCR beta sequences with specific HLA alleles at a false discovery rate of 0.05. Because HLA typing was unavailable for some donors at each locus, only the typed subset was used in association tests. This cohort had only TCR beta chains sequenced, and the lack of alpha or paired-chain data limited which features could be detected.

Reading from cysteine to phenylalanine, the CDR3 counts 16 amino acids. The DNA shown is the 48-base CDR3, in frame from base 1. The germline V gene yields SGDLS for CDR1 and YYNGEE for CDR2. Trimming leaves V shorter by 4 bases and J shorter by 2 bases, with the junction holding 10 bases beyond the gene matches. In total, roughly 670 healthy bone marrow donors made up the cohort. At the time of sampling, all cohort members were nominally healthy, though unrecorded immune exposures were likely present. The donor was CMV seronegative and was included in the group of 352 seronegative cohort members. Every donor gave a peripheral blood sample, and the peripheral blood mononuclear cells from that sample were used for TCR beta sequencing. The Qiagen DNeasy Blood Extraction Kit was used to extract genomic DNA from the blood cell samples. Library generation was performed with the immunoSEQ multiplex PCR assay. A mixture of 60 forward primers for TCR Vbeta segments and 13 reverse primers for TCR Jbeta segments was used in the multiplex PCR. A multiplex PCR assay on genomic DNA amplified the CDR3 region of rearranged TCR beta genes. The amplified TCR beta libraries were sequenced on the Illumina HiSeq System as 87-base-pair reads. From the authors' description of their analysis: Across the 640 or so repertoires, a later analysis counted 60 million to 90 million unique TCR beta chains, roughly 11 million of which were shared by at least two donors. A nearest-neighbor algorithm error-corrected the raw reads and collapsed the reads into unique sequences, merging closely related sequences to remove PCR and sequencing errors. To assign V, D and J gene segments, CDR3 sequences were aligned to IMGT reference sequences. For a sequence to be retained, at least a six-nucleotide match to both a V gene segment and a J gene segment was required. A rearrangement was called productive if the CDR3 had no stop codons and remained in frame with V and J, and every other rearrangement was called non-productive. Following IMGT convention, CDR3 was defined as the stretch from the second conserved V-encoded cysteine to the conserved J-encoded phenylalanine. In an earlier analysis of around 600 of the donors, sequences lacking an unambiguous match to a single V gene segment were excluded. In an earlier analysis of around 600 of the donors, V segments were called functional above 56.7% productive rearrangements and were called segregating when the between-donor standard deviation exceeded 5%. A statistical classification framework was built for diagnosing cytomegalovirus status from the catalog of TCR beta chain sequences. In a later analysis, TCR nucleotide sequences were compared against IMGT/GENE-DB human TR gene sequences so that V and J genes could be assigned. A later analysis assigned CDR3 sequences and most-parsimonious VDJ recombination scenarios with the TCRdist pipeline. In a later analysis, each TCR beta chain was defined by its CDR3 amino acid sequence together with its V-gene family, and reads lacking a unique V-gene family were excluded. To address suspected cross-contamination and a sequencing artifact, a later analysis removed a few hundred highly shared, low-generation-probability nucleotide sequences. For each public chain, a later analysis derived a clonal expansion index from normalized ranks of inferred template counts within each repertoire. In a later analysis, generation probabilities were computed using a VDJ recombination model fitted to out-of-frame rearrangements, and the results were checked against IGoR. A later analysis scored TCR-TCR, TCR-HLA and TCR-CMV co-occurrence with hypergeometric tests, applying a repertoire-size bias correction to TCR pairs. False discovery rates were estimated in a later analysis by permuting HLA or CMV assignments 20 times. In a later analysis, co-occurring TCRs were grouped using DBSCAN, and TCRdist sequence similarity was added for clustering within HLA-allele-positive subsets. Repertoires with fewer than 30,000 or more than 120,000 public chains were left out of co-occurrence clustering, as were several repertoires with anomalous nucleotide sharing. Held by TCRdb, this immuneACCESS table contains in-frame sequences only and omits some clones. Under half of the omission traces to an unresolved V gene where checked; the cause of the rest is unknown. That table supplies the V and J calls and clone size; D and trimming were determined from the DNA. For this sample there are 150,000 to 200,000 clones; approximately 82% appear just once. Of the sample, less than 5% falls within the top ten clones.

This clonotype originated in a male donor in good health and CMV-seronegative. This chain joins TRBV9 to TRBJ2-7; a stretch of 9 junction bases matches TRBD1. What was sequenced was PBMCs. Here the CDR3 is given as CASSPKGGQGPYEQYF. In nucleotides, the sequence is TGTGCCAGCAGCCCAAAGGGGGGACAGGGCCCCTACGAGCAGTACTTC.